A selection of T cell receptor beta chains follows, all from one sample in a study of early T cells in non-severe SARS-CoV-2 infection. Via MiXCR, TCRdb re-called the 5' RACE reads, giving one row per CDR3 protein. The data contain about 70,000 distinct CDR3 sequences, about 12% of them seen just once; the ten biggest clones take up roughly 15%. The sample in question was whole blood, obtained at baseline. The origin of the receptors is an adult who was a healthcare worker with PCR-confirmed SARS-CoV-2 infection or an uninfected control (not recorded which). The donor label of this sample is uncertain. CDR3s include the opening cysteine and the closing phenylalanine or tryptophan. A D gene is named only where the DNA matches it firmly. The listing skips clone size in some rows; elsewhere it reads once, few, many or a size class.

CDR3 length: 15
V gene: TRBV5-1
J gene: TRBJ1-3
clone size: NA
D gene: NA
CDR3 protein: CASSLAALSGNTIYF
CDR3 DNA: TGCGCCAGCAGCTTGGCGGCCCTCTCTGGAAACACCATATATTTT

CDR3 length: 16
V gene: TRBV7-3
J gene: TRBJ2-1
clone size: many
D gene: TRBD2
CDR3 protein: CASSLNSGMVYNEQFF
CDR3 DNA: TGTGCCAGCAGCTTAAACAGCGGGATGGTATACAATGAGCAGTTCTTC

CDR3 length: 14
V gene: TRBV6-2/TRBV6-3
J gene: TRBJ2-6
clone size: NA
D gene: NA
CDR3 protein: CASRSLAGANVLTF
CDR3 DNA: TGTGCCAGCAGATCGCTGGCGGGGGCCAACGTCCTGACTTTC

CDR3 length: 15
V gene: TRBV6-2/TRBV6-3
J gene: TRBJ1-5
clone size: NA
D gene: NA
CDR3 protein: CASSRIQGDNQPQHF
CDR3 DNA: TGTGCCAGCAGCAGGATACAGGGTGACAATCAGCCCCAGCATTTT

CDR3 length: 12
V gene: TRBV6-6
J gene: TRBJ2-3
clone size: few
D gene: NA
CDR3 protein: CASSARRGTQYF
CDR3 DNA: TGTGCCAGCAGCGCCCGCAGGGGTACGCAGTATTTT

CDR3 length: 16
V gene: TRBV11-2
J gene: TRBJ2-2
clone size: NA
D gene: NA
CDR3 protein: CASSFFGQGHPGELFF
CDR3 DNA: TGTGCCAGCAGCTTTTTCGGGCAGGGACACCCCGGGGAGCTGTTTTTT

CDR3 length: 11
V gene: TRBV7-2
J gene: TRBJ2-3
clone size: few
D gene: NA
CDR3 protein: CASSLEGPRYF
CDR3 DNA: TGTGCCAGCAGCTTAGAGGGACCGAGGTATTTT

CDR3 length: 12
V gene: TRBV6-2/TRBV6-3
J gene: TRBJ2-2
clone size: many
D gene: NA
CDR3 protein: CASSWSTGELFF
CDR3 DNA: TGTGCCAGCAGTTGGAGCACCGGGGAGCTGTTTTTT

CDR3 length: 14
V gene: TRBV2
J gene: TRBJ2-3
clone size: NA
D gene: NA
CDR3 protein: CASMRTYSTDTQYF
CDR3 DNA: TGTGCCAGCATGCGGACTTATAGCACAGATACGCAGTATTTT

CDR3 length: 16
V gene: TRBV5-1
J gene: TRBJ2-1
clone size: NA
D gene: TRBD2
CDR3 protein: CASSLGTRERSNEQFF
CDR3 DNA: TGCGCCAGCAGCTTGGGTACGCGGGAGAGGAGTAATGAGCAGTTCTTC

CDR3 length: 16
V gene: TRBV20-1
J gene: TRBJ1-2
clone size: many
D gene: TRBD1
CDR3 protein: CSAPGTGHLRRSGYTF
CDR3 DNA: TGCAGTGCTCCCGGGACAGGCCACCTCCGGCGCTCTGGCTACACCTTC